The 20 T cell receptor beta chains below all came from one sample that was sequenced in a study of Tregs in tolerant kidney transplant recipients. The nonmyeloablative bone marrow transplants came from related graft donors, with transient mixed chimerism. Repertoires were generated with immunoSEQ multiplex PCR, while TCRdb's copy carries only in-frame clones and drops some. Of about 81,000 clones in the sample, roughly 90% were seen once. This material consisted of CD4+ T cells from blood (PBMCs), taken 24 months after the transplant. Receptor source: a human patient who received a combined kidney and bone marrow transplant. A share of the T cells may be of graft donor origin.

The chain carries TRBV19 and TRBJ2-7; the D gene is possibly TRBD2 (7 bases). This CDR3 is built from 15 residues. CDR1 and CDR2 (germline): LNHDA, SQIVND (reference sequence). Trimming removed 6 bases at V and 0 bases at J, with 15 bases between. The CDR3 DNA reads TGTGCCAGTAGGCCTAGGGGGACTATCTCCTACGAGCAGTACTTC. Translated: CASRPRGTISYEQYF.

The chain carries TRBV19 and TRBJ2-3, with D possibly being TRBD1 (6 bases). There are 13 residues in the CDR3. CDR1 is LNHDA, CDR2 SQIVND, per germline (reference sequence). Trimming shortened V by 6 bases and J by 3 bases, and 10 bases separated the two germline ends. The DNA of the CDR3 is TGTGCCAGTAGCAAACAGGGAACAGATACGCAGTATTTT. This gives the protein CASSKQGTDTQYF.

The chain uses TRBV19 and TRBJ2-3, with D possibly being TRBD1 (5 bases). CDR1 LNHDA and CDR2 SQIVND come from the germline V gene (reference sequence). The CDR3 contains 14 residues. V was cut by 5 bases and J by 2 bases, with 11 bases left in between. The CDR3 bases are TGTGCCAGTAGTTCCCAGGGTTTCACAGATACGCAGTATTTT. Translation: CASSSQGFTDTQYF.

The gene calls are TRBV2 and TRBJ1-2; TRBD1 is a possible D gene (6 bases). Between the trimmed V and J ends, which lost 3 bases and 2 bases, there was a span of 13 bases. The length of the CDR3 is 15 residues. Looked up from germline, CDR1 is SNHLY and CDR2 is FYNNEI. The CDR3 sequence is CASSDPGQGNYGYTF. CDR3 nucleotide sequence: TGTGCCAGCAGTGATCCGGGACAAGGAAACTATGGCTACACCTTC.

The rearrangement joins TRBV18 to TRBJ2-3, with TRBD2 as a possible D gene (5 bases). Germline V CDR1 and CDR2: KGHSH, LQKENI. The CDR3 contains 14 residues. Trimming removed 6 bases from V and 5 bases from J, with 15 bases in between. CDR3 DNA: TGTGCCAGCTCCCGAGTGAGGGAGAAAGATACGCAGTATTTT. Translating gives CASSRVREKDTQYF.

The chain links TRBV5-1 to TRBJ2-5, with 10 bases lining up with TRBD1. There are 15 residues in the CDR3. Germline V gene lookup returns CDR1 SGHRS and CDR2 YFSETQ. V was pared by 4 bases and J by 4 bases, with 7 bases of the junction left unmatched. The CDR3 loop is CASSRIGTGAETQYF. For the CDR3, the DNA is TGCGCCAGCAGCAGGATCGGGACAGGGGCAGAGACCCAGTACTTC.

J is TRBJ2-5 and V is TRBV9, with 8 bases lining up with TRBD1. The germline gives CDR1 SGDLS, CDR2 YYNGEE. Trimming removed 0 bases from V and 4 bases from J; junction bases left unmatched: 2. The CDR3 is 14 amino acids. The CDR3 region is CASSVAGGGETQYF. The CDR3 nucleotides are TGTGCCAGCAGCGTAGCAGGGGGCGGAGAGACCCAGTACTTC. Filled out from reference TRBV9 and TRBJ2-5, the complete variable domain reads DSGVTQTPKHLITATGQRVTLRCSPRSGDLSVYWYQQSLDQGLQFLIQYYNGEERAKGNILERFSAQQFPDLHSELNLSSLELGDSALYFCASSVAGGGETQYFGPGTRLLVL.

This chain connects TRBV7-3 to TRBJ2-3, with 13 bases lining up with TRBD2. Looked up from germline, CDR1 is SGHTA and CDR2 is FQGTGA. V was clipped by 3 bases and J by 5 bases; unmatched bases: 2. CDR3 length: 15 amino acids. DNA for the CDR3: TGTGCCAGCAGCTTCGGACTAGCGGGAGTAGATACGCAGTATTTT. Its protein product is CASSFGLAGVDTQYF. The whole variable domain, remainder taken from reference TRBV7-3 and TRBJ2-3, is GAGVSQTPSNKVTEKGKYVELRCDPISGHTALYWYRQSLGQGPEFLIYFQGTGAADDSGLPNDRFFAVRPEGSVSTLKIQRTERGDSAVYLCASSFGLAGVDTQYFGPGTRLTVL.

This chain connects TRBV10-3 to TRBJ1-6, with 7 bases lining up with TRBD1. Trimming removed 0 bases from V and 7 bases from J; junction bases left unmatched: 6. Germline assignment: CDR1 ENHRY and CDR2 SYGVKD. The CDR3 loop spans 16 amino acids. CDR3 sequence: CAISESPQGENSPLHF. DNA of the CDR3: TGTGCCATCAGTGAGTCGCCTCAGGGGGAGAATTCACCCCTCCACTTT.

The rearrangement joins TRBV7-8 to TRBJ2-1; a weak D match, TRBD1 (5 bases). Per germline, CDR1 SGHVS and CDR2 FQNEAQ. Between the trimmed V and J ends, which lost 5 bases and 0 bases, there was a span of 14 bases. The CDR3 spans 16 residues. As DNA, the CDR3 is TGTGCCAGCAGCGTTCTTGGGGCTTACTCCTACAATGAGCAGTTCTTC. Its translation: CASSVLGAYSYNEQFF.

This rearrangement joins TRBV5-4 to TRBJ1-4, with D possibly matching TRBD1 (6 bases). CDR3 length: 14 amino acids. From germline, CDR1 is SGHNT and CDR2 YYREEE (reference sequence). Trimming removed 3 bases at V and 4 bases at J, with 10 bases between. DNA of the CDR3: TGTGCCAGCAGCTCTGACAGGTTTAATGAAAAACTGTTTTTT. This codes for CASSSDRFNEKLFF.

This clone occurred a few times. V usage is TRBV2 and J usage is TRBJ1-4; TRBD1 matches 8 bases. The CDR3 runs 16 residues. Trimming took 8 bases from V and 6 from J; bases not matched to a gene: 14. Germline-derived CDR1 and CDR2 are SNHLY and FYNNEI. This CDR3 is CASRDRGLGFYEKLFF. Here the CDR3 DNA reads TGTGCCAGCCGAGACAGGGGTCTTGGATTTTATGAAAAACTGTTTTTT.

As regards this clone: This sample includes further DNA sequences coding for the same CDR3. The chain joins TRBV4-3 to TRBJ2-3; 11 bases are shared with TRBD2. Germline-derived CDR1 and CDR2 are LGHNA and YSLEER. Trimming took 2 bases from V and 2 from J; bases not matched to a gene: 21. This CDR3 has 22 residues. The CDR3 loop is CASSQPTPTLIAGGLSTDTQYF. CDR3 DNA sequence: TGCGCCAGCAGCCAACCGACCCCTACCTTGATAGCGGGGGGGTTATCCACAGATACGCAGTATTTT.

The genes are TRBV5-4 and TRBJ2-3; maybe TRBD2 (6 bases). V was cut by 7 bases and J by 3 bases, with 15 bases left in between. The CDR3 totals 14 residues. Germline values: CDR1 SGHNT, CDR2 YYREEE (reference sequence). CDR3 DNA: TGTGCCAGCGCAGGTCTAGCGTCGACAGATACGCAGTATTTT. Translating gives CASAGLASTDTQYF.

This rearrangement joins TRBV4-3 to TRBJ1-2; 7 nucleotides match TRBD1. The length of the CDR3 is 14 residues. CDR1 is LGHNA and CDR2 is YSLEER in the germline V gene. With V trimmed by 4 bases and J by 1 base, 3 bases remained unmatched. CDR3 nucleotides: TGCGCCAGCAGCCTCGGGACAGTTAACTATGGCTACACCTTC. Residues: CASSLGTVNYGYTF.

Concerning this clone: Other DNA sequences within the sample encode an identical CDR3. The CDR3 DNA reads as TGCGCCAGCAGCTTGGTTGCGGGAGGGAACACAGATACGCAGTATTTT. As protein: CASSLVAGGNTDTQYF. V usage is TRBV5-1 and J usage is TRBJ2-3; 9 bases match TRBD2. The V and J ends lost 0 bases and 2 bases, in that order; junction bases with no gene match: 4. The CDR3 runs to 16 residues. The V gene's germline CDR1 is SGHRS and CDR2 YFSETQ.

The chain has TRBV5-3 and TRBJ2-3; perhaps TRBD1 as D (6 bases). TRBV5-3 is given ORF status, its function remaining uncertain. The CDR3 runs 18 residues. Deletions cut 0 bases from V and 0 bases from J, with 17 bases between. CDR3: CARSLARTDKTSTDTQYF. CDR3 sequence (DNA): TGTGCCAGAAGCTTGGCCCGGACAGACAAAACTAGCACAGATACGCAGTATTTT.

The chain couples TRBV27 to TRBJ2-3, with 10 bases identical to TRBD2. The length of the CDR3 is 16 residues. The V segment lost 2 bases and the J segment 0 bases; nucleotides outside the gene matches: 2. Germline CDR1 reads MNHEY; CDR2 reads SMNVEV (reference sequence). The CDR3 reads CASSLTSGTSTDTQYF. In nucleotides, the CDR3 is TGTGCCAGCAGTTTAACTAGCGGGACTAGCACAGATACGCAGTATTTT.

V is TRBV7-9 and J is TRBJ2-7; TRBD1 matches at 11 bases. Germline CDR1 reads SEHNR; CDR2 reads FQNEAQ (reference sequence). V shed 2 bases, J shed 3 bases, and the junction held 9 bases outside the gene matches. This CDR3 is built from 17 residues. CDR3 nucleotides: TGTGCCAGCAGCTTAAGCGGAGGACAGGGGGCCGACTACGAGCAGTACTTC. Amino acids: CASSLSGGQGADYEQYF. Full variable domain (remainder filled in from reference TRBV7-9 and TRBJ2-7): DTGVSQNPRHKITKRGQNVTFRCDPISEHNRLYWYRQTLGQGPEFLTYFQNEAQLEKSRLLSDRFSAERPKGSFSTLEIQRTEQGDSAMYLCASSLSGGQGADYEQYFGPGTRLTVT.

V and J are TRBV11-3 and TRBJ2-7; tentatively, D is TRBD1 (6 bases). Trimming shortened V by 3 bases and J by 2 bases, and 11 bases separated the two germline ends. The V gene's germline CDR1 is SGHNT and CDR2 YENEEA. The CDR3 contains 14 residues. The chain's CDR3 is CASSFIGTTYEQYF. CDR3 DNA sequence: TGTGCCAGCAGCTTTATCGGGACAACCTACGAGCAGTACTTC.